These T cell receptor beta chains were read from a single sample in a study of CD8 T cells in ankylosing spondylitis. TCRdb reprocessed the 5' RACE reads via MiXCR and lists one record per CDR3 protein. Of about 240,000 distinct CDR3 sequences detected, about 10% appear once; the ten largest clones hold 6% to 8.5%. Source material: blood, either unsorted or a sorted T cell fraction (not recorded which). The receptors were sampled from a male donor with ankylosing spondylitis or in good health (not recorded which). Both conserved end residues are part of each CDR3. A D gene is named only where the DNA matches it firmly. Where a row states a size, it is once, few, many or the class of an expanded clone; other rows omit it.

many	TRBV5-5	TRBJ2-5	NA	CASSSTPGPLGETQYF	TGTGCCAGCAGCTCCACGCCAGGTCCCCTGGGGGAGACCCAGTACTTC
NA	TRBV29-1	TRBJ1-2	TRBD1	CSVRWGQGRGYTF	TGCAGCGTGCGTTGGGGACAGGGCCGCGGCTACACCTTC
many	TRBV15	TRBJ2-3	TRBD2	CATSRSSGISTDTQYF	TGTGCCACCAGCAGGTCTAGCGGGATCAGCACAGATACGCAGTATTTT
many	TRBV4-1	TRBJ1-6	NA	CASSQGAGRYNSPLHF	TGCGCCAGCAGCCAAGGGGCCGGACGCTATAATTCACCCCTCCACTTT
few	TRBV7-9	TRBJ2-1	NA	CASSENNEQFF	TGTGCCAGCAGCGAAAACAATGAGCAGTTCTTC
many	TRBV27	TRBJ2-1	TRBD2	CASSPRTSGNYNEQFF	TGTGCCAGCAGTCCCCGGACTAGCGGGAATTACAATGAGCAGTTCTTC
NA	TRBV29-1	TRBJ1-1	NA	CSVEDGIRDTEAFF	TGCAGCGTTGAAGACGGGATACGGGACACTGAAGCTTTCTTT
NA	TRBV21-1	TRBJ2-1	NA	CASSKGGTGGNNEQFF	TGTGCCAGCAGCAAGGGCGGGACAGGGGGTAACAATGAGCAGTTCTTC
many	TRBV9	TRBJ2-3	NA	CASSVLLGGSTDTQYF	TGTGCCAGCAGCGTCCTACTAGGCGGAAGCACAGATACGCAGTATTTT
few	TRBV5-1	TRBJ2-2	NA	CASSLPPRRAGTGELFF	TGCGCCAGCAGCTTGCCCCCCCGTAGGGCCGGCACCGGGGAGCTGTTTTTT
many	TRBV30	TRBJ1-6	TRBD1	CAWSFDREASPLHF	TGTGCCTGGAGTTTTGACAGGGAGGCCTCACCCCTCCACTTT
few	TRBV20-1	TRBJ2-1	TRBD2	CSAGTLAGAGDEQFF	TGCAGTGCTGGCACCCTAGCGGGGGCCGGGGATGAGCAGTTCTTC
many	TRBV12-3/TRBV12-4	TRBJ2-5	TRBD2	CASSLGGTRPRTQYF	TGTGCCAGCAGTTTAGGGGGGACTAGGCCCAGGACCCAGTACTTC
NA	TRBV19	TRBJ2-1	NA	CASSILEEGEQFF	TGTGCCAGTAGTATCCTCGAGGAGGGTGAGCAGTTCTTC
many	TRBV20-1	TRBJ1-6	TRBD1	CSAPGQGNSPLHF	TGCAGTGCTCCCGGACAGGGGAATTCACCCCTCCACTTT
many	TRBV28	TRBJ1-4	TRBD1	CASRTGLDEKLFF	TGTGCCAGCAGGACAGGGTTGGATGAAAAACTGTTTTTT
NA	TRBV6-5	TRBJ2-2	NA	CASSYSRLVLRRTGELFF	TGTGCCAGCAGTTACAGCCGACTAGTGCTCAGGCGGACCGGGGAGCTGTTTTTT
many	TRBV21-1	TRBJ2-3	NA	CASSKSSGLITDTQYF	TGTGCCAGCAGCAAATCGTCTGGACTGATCACAGATACGCAGTATTTT
NA	TRBV20-1	TRBJ1-5	TRBD1	CSARGRTGLWNRPQHF	TGCAGTGCTAGAGGTCGGACAGGGCTTTGGAATCGGCCCCAGCATTTT
many	TRBV5-1	TRBJ2-2	NA	CASSRGENTGELFF	TGCGCCAGCAGCCGGGGCGAGAACACCGGGGAGCTGTTTTTT